This entry concerns a single T cell receptor (beta chain). CDR1 and CDR2 from the germline V gene are DFQATT and SNEGSKA (reference sequence). CDR3 length: 17 residues. With V trimmed by 3 bases and J by 0 bases, 8 bases remained unmatched. These data originate in a study of blood T cell repertoires in COVID-19. The overall study: COVID-19 samples collected from the United States, Italy and Spain covered acute and convalescent phases. Nucleic acid was either cDNA or gDNA, and it came from T cells, B-cell-depleted T cells, or PBMCs.

Enrollment of patients from Seattle took place during active infection, with longitudinal follow-up. Authors' data handling: Amplification of reference gene primers was used by the study to estimate nucleated cell counts. Some clones are missing from TCRdb's copy, which holds only in-frame ones; the method was immunoSEQ multiplex PCR. The DNA was the basis for D and trimming; V, J and clone size are from that table. The top ten clones hold 0.8% to 0.85% of a sample with hundreds of thousands of clones, over 85% of them seen once. The sequenced material came from peripheral blood. This chain connects TRBV20-1 to TRBJ1-4, with 9 bases fitting TRBD1. This clonotype was obtained from a man aged 18 to 35 with COVID-19, enrolled during active disease. CDR3 region: CSASGTGTPSTNEKLFF. As DNA, the CDR3 is TGCAGTGCTAGTGGGACAGGGACCCCCTCAACTAATGAAAAACTGTTTTTT.